This T cell receptor (beta chain) was retrieved from a study of PD-1 blockade in classical Hodgkin lymphoma. General study results and limits: Some patients began nivolumab under 1 year after ASCT. These patients were excluded from later analyses.

Generated by immunoSEQ multiplex PCR, the TCRdb table keeps only in-frame clones and is missing some. The sample contains tens of thousands of clones, 65% to 80% of which appear only once. This clone was seen only a few times. Its target is not known. Specified time point: cycle 4 day 1 (C4D1), after more than five weeks of nivolumab. Relapse was seen in all patients after autologous stem cell transplantation, and brentuximab vedotin exposure was variable. Thawed PBMCs yielded CD4+ T cells through magnetic negative selection. This TCR derives from a human donor with classical Hodgkin lymphoma. The specimen was CD4+ T cells from blood, collected before the fourth cycle of nivolumab.

CDR3 sequence reads: CAWATETNTEAFF. In DNA, the CDR3 is TGTGCCTGGGCGACAGAAACGAACACTGAAGCTTTCTTT. The V call is TRBV30, the J call TRBJ1-1, with D perhaps TRBD1 (5 bases). Germline V gene sequence: CDR1 GTSNPN, CDR2 SVGIG (reference sequence). Trimming took 5 bases from V and 1 from J, leaving 11 bases between them. This CDR3 is built from 13 residues.